This TCR beta chain was sequenced in a study of blood T cell repertoires in COVID-19. Study-wide context: T cells, B-cell-depleted T cells, or PBMCs provided the cDNA or gDNA that served as material.

The length of the CDR3 is 13 residues. V was clipped by 2 bases and J by 8 bases, with 9 bases between them. The germline gives CDR1 MNHNS, CDR2 SASEGT. This clone appeared a single time. Participants reported their clinical history, and cohort assignment relied on those reports. Shortly before study entry, within 2 weeks, exposed participants had met a COVID-19 case. Produced via immunoSEQ multiplex PCR; TCRdb's table is partial and in-frame only. This table holds some 290,000 clones, roughly nine tenths found once. Sequencing input: PBMCs or T cells enriched from blood (not recorded which). V is TRBV6-1 and J is TRBJ1-4; D gene ambiguous. The source of this sequence is a woman in her thirties who had been exposed to COVID-19. As DNA, the CDR3 is TGTGCCAGCAGTGAACTGTTGACAGAAAAACTGTTTTTT. Translated: CASSELLTEKLFF.